This TCR beta chain emerged from a study of blood T cell repertoires in COVID-19. Looking at the study overall: COVID-19 samples collected from the United States, Italy and Spain covered acute and convalescent phases.

The authors' processing: By means of reference gene primer amplification, nucleated cell counts were estimated. Some clones are missing from TCRdb's copy, which holds only in-frame ones; the method was immunoSEQ multiplex PCR. V and J calls plus clone size are reproduced from that table; the DNA served to infer D and trimming. Of around 250,000 clones detected, 89% appear once; the ten largest clones hold just under 0.95%. This CDR3 is 15 amino acids long. The germline gives CDR1 SGHTS, CDR2 YDEGEE. Trimming shortened V by 4 bases and J by 2 bases, and 13 bases separated the two germline ends. The rearrangement joins TRBV5-8 to TRBJ2-1; TRBD1 might be the D (6 bases). The clonotype comes from a woman in her thirties or forties who had recovered from COVID-19. Sequencing used peripheral blood. CDR3 residues: CASSAAGATYNEQFF. The CDR3 coding sequence is TGTGCCAGCAGCGCGGCAGGGGCTACCTACAATGAGCAGTTCTTC.